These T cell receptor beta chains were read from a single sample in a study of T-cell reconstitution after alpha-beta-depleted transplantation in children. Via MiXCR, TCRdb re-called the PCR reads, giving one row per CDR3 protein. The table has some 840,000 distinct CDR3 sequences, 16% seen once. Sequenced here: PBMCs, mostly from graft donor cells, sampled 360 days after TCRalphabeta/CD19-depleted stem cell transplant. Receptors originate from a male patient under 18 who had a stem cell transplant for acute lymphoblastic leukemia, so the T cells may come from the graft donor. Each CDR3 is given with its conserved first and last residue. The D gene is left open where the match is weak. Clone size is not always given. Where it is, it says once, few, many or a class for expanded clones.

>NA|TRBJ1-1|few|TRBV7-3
CASSPGLRGGTEAFF
TGTGCCAGCAGCCCCGGCCTTCGGGGCGGAACTGAAGCTTTCTTT
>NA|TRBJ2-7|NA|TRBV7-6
CASSLYKQGTGYEQYF
TGTGCCAGCAGCTTATATAAGCAGGGGACGGGATACGAGCAGTACTTC
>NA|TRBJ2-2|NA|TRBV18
CASSPPRGPRTNTGELFF
TGTGCCAGCTCACCACCCAGGGGACCGAGAACTAACACCGGGGAGCTGTTTTTT
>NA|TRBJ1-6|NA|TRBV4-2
CASSPGPNSPLHF
TGTGCCAGCAGCCCTGGCCCTAATTCACCCCTCCACTTT
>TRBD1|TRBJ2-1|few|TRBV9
CASSGQGGEQFF
TGTGCCAGCAGCGGACAGGGGGGTGAGCAGTTCTTC
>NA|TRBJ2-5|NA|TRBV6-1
CASSPQMVAVKETQYF
TGTGCCAGCAGTCCTCAGATGGTAGCGGTAAAAGAGACCCAGTACTTC
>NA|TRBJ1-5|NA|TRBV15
CATSRPMDGSNQPQHF
TGTGCCACCAGCAGACCAATGGACGGTTCAAATCAGCCCCAGCATTTT
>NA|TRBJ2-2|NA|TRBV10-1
CASSRTENGELFF
TGCGCCAGCAGTCGGACAGAGAACGGGGAGCTGTTTTTT
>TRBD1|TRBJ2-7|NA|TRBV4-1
CASSHTGTGNHEQYF
TGCGCCAGCAGCCATACCGGGACAGGGAACCACGAGCAGTACTTC
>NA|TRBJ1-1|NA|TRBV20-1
CSASASLNTEAFF
TGCAGTGCTAGTGCAAGTCTGAACACTGAAGCTTTCTTT
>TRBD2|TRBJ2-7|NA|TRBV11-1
CASRRTSQGQYF
TGTGCCAGCAGACGGACTAGCCAGGGGCAGTACTTC
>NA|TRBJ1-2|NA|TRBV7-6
CASSPRGAGGYTF
TGTGCCAGCAGCCCCCGGGGGGCAGGGGGCTACACCTTC
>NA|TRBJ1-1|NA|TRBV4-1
CASKREGHPNTEAFF
TGCGCCAGCAAAAGGGAGGGGCACCCGAACACTGAAGCTTTCTTT
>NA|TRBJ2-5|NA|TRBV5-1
CASQEAEAETQYF
TGCGCCAGCCAAGAGGCAGAGGCAGAGACCCAGTACTTC
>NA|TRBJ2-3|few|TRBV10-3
CAISEGTLSDTQYF
TGTGCCATCAGTGAAGGGACCCTCTCAGATACGCAGTATTTT
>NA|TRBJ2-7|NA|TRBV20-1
CSAKQGLYEQYF
TGCAGTGCTAAGCAGGGCCTCTACGAGCAGTACTTC
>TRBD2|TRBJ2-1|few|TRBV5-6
CASSPGLAGDYNEQFF
TGTGCCAGCAGCCCCGGACTAGCGGGAGACTACAATGAGCAGTTCTTC
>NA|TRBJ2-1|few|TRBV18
CASSPARGGNEQFF
TGTGCCAGCTCACCAGCTCGGGGTGGCAATGAGCAGTTCTTC
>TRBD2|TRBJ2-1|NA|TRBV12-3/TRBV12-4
CASSFPATGLAGAETYNEQFF
TGTGCCAGCAGTTTCCCCGCGACGGGACTAGCGGGAGCGGAGACCTACAATGAGCAGTTCTTC
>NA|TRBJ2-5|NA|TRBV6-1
CASSLSKGAYRHQETQYF
TGTGCCAGCAGCCTAAGCAAAGGGGCATACCGACACCAAGAGACCCAGTACTTC
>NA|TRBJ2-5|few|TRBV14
CASSNTLQETQYF
TGTGCCAGCAGCAACACATTACAAGAGACCCAGTACTTC
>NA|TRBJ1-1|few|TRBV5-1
CASSSSPPGRGITSYTEAFF
TGCGCCAGCAGCTCGTCCCCCCCCGGCAGGGGAATAACTTCTTACACTGAAGCTTTCTTT
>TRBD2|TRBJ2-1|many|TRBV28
CAGGPSGRSYNEQFF
TGTGCCGGAGGTCCTAGCGGGAGATCGTACAATGAGCAGTTCTTC